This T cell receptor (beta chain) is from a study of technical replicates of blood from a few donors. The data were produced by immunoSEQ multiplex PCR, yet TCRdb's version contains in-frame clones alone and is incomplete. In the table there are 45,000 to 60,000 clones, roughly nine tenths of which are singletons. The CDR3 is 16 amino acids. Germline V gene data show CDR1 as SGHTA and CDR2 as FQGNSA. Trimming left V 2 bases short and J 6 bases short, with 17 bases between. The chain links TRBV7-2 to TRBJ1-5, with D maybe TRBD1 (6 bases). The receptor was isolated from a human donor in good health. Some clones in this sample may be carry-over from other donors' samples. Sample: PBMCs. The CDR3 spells CASSLLGASSGQPQHF. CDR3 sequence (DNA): TGTGCCAGCAGCTTACTGGGGGCGAGTTCGGGTCAGCCCCAGCATTTT.